These 15 T cell receptor beta chains share one sample of origin, sequenced in a study of OX40 agonist ivuxolimab in advanced cancers. The assay was immunoSEQ multiplex PCR, and TCRdb's table has in-frame clones only and misses some. This table has 65,000 or so clones, roughly four fifths appearing once. Sequenced here: CD4+ or CD8+ T cells sorted from blood, sampled in a trial of the OX40 agonist ivuxolimab. These receptor sequences come from an adult with an advanced solid tumor such as melanoma, head and neck, liver or kidney cancer.

This chain links TRBV6-1 with TRBJ1-2; 10 nucleotides align to TRBD1. This CDR3 spans 14 amino acids. The V gene end was trimmed by 6 bases and the J gene end by 8 bases; junction bases not matched to a gene: 9. The germline V gene encodes CDR1 MNHNS and CDR2 SASEGT. In DNA form, the CDR3 reads TGTGCCAGCAGGGAGACAGGGGGCGCCGGAGGCTACACCTTC. This gives the protein CASRETGGAGGYTF.

This clone was counted between two and nine times. The V and J genes are TRBV5-1 and TRBJ2-2; 10 bases fit TRBD1. With 4 bases clipped from V and 6 bases from J, the junction kept 3 bases outside the gene matches. The CDR3 is 14 amino acids. Germline CDR1 SGHRS, CDR2 YFSETQ. Written as DNA, the CDR3 is TGCGCCAGCAGCCCGGGGACAGGGGCCGGGGAGCTGTTTTTT. Amino acids: CASSPGTGAGELFF.

The chain recombines TRBV11-1 with TRBJ2-1, with TRBD2 matching over 14 bases. The V gene's germline CDR1 is SGHAT and CDR2 FQDESV (reference sequence). The CDR3 totals 18 residues. V dropped 4 bases and J dropped 10; count of bases not matched to a gene: 15. The CDR3 DNA sequence: TGTGCCAGCAGCTCTGTATTAAGGGGACTAGCGGGAGTATGGGAGCAGTTCTTC. Amino acid sequence: CASSSVLRGLAGVWEQFF.

The V and J genes are TRBV7-2 and TRBJ2-1, with TRBD2 matching over 9 bases. The germline CDR1 and CDR2 sequences are SGHTA and FQGNSA. The CDR3 length is 16 residues. V shed 1 base and J 5 bases; nucleotides not matched to a gene: 6. CDR3 region: CASSLGWREGNNEQFF. CDR3 nucleotides: TGTGCCAGCAGCTTAGGATGGCGGGAGGGTAACAATGAGCAGTTCTTC.

Only one count was recorded for this clone. The V and J genes are TRBV7-3 and TRBJ2-1; 8 positions match TRBD1. CDR1 SGHTA and CDR2 FQGTGA come from the germline V gene. Trimming at V came to 5 bases and at J to 3 bases, leaving 6 bases not matched to a gene. The CDR3 totals 15 residues. The chain's CDR3 is CASSAPGQVYNEQFF. CDR3 nucleotide sequence: TGTGCCAGCAGCGCCCCGGGACAGGTCTACAATGAGCAGTTCTTC.

The chain couples TRBV4-3 to TRBJ2-6; D not certain. V shed 0 bases and J shed 0 bases, with 6 bases lying between them. CDR1 is LGHNA, CDR2 YSLEER, per germline. The CDR3 is made up of 16 amino acids. CDR3 region: CASSQDLISGANVLTF. CDR3 sequence (DNA): TGCGCCAGCAGCCAAGATCTCATCTCTGGGGCCAACGTCCTGACTTTC.

The chain couples TRBV18 to TRBJ2-3; unclear D gene. CDR3 size: 14 residues. Trimming left V 1 base short and J 3 bases short, with 8 bases between. CDR1 is KGHSH and CDR2 is LQKENI in the germline V gene. The CDR3 nucleotides read TGTGCCAGCTCACCACAAACCCCTACAGATACGCAGTATTTT. Amino acids: CASSPQTPTDTQYF.

The V gene is TRBV6-6, the J gene TRBJ2-7, with 8 bases lining up with TRBD1. Looked up from germline, CDR1 is MNHNY and CDR2 is SVGAGI (reference sequence). The V and J ends lost 5 bases and 6 bases, in that order; junction bases with no gene match: 3. The CDR3 is 12 residues long. The CDR3 region is CASSPTGGEQYF. CDR3 DNA sequence: TGTGCCAGCAGTCCTACAGGGGGCGAGCAGTACTTC.

This chain links TRBV7-9 with TRBJ1-2; 7 bases line up with TRBD1. CDR1 is SEHNR, CDR2 FQNEAQ, per germline (reference sequence). This CDR3 comprises 12 residues. V lost 5 bases and J lost 8; bases outside the gene matches: 5. CDR3 sequence reads: CASSDRVEGYTF. The CDR3 DNA follows: TGTGCCAGCAGCGACAGGGTGGAAGGCTACACCTTC.

The rearrangement joins TRBV2 to TRBJ2-3, with D maybe TRBD1 (6 bases). This CDR3 spans 14 amino acids. Trimming shortened V by 5 bases and J by 3 bases, and 12 bases separated the two germline ends. Germline assignment: CDR1 SNHLY and CDR2 FYNNEI. CDR3 sequence reads: CASSPGGVTDTQYF. The CDR3 DNA sequence: TGTGCCAGCAGTCCTGGGGGCGTAACAGATACGCAGTATTTT.

This clone was seen a few times. The rearrangement links TRBV30 to TRBJ1-5, with D unresolved. CDR1 is GTSNPN, CDR2 SVGIG, per germline (reference sequence). V was trimmed by 4 bases and J by 4 bases, leaving 11 bases between them. This CDR3 is built from 13 residues. This CDR3 reads CAWKGSGNQPQHF. The DNA of the CDR3 is TGTGCCTGGAAGGGATCGGGTAATCAGCCCCAGCATTTT.

The CDR3 DNA sequence: TGCAGCGGCGTCTGGCAGGGTAACAACTACGAGCAGTACTTC. As protein: CSGVWQGNNYEQYF. The chain recombines TRBV29-1 with TRBJ2-7; possibly TRBD1 for D (5 bases). Germline CDR1 SQVTM, CDR2 ANQGSEA. The length of the CDR3 is 14 residues. The V and J ends lost 7 bases and 3 bases respectively, with 19 bases between them.

This clone occurred a few times. An end of the junction does not agree with germline; a read error may underlie this. V gene TRBV9 combines with J gene TRBJ2-1, with D possibly being TRBD1 or TRBD2 (6 bases each). The length of the CDR3 is 15 residues. The germline CDR1 and CDR2 sequences are SGDLS and YYNGEE. The CDR3, as DNA: TGTGCCAGCACCGTAGGCCCGGGGGCGTACAATGAGCAGTTCTTC. Translating it yields CASTVGPGAYNEQFF.

This CDR3 is CASSAGGVAELNYGYTF. The CDR3 DNA follows: TGTGCCAGCAGTGCCGGCGGGGTGGCGGAGCTAAATTATGGCTACACCTTC. The rearrangement links TRBV6-1 to TRBJ1-2, with D hard to call. This CDR3 region has 17 residues. The germline V gene encodes CDR1 MNHNS and CDR2 SASEGT. Deletions cut 4 bases from V and 5 bases from J, with 23 bases between.

V is TRBV7-3 and J is TRBJ1-4, with a weak D call TRBD1 (5 bases). Germline V CDR1 and CDR2: SGHTA, FQGTGA. CDR3 length: 16 residues. Trimming pared 7 bases from V and 2 bases from J, leaving 17 bases between. This CDR3 reads CASTHSDTLTNEKLFF. The CDR3 region has the DNA TGTGCCAGCACCCACTCGGACACCCTGACTAATGAAAAACTGTTTTTT.